This TCR beta chain is from a study of T-cell reconstitution after alpha-beta-depleted transplantation in children. General study results and limits: From newly produced T cells came most of the T-cell counts and diversity one year after transplant.

This CDR3 has 13 amino acids. Trimming left V 5 bases short and J 3 bases short, with 14 bases between. Germline values: CDR1 GTSNPN, CDR2 SVGIG (reference sequence). Using unique molecular identifiers, the investigators prepared the TCRbeta library. Via MiXCR, TCRdb re-called the PCR reads, giving one row per CDR3 protein. The table includes hundreds of thousands of distinct CDR3 sequences, over 9.5% detected once. Ten or more counts support this clonotype. Its antigen is not identified. The sequencing used PBMCs, collected before TCRalphabeta/CD19-depleted stem cell transplant. The V and J genes are TRBV30 and TRBJ2-7; a weak D match, TRBD1 (5 bases). This TCR came from a child aged 2 to 10 with inherited bone marrow failure, due to receive a stem cell transplant. For the CDR3, the DNA is TGTGCCTGGGAAGTGCAGGGTGGCTACGAGCAGTACTTC. It translates to CAWEVQGGYEQYF.